This TCR beta chain was documented in a study of neoadjuvant nivolumab and ipilimumab in lung cancer. General study results and limits: Only two of four nivolumab-treated tumors gained richness and clonality by surgery.

Germline loops: CDR1 GTSNPN, CDR2 SVGIG (reference sequence). Trimming left V 6 bases short and J 1 base short, with 12 bases between. This CDR3 region has 13 residues. The table came from immunoSEQ multiplex PCR; TCRdb's copy has only in-frame clones and leaves some out. Of about 3,500 clones listed, more than 70% were seen once; the top ten hold around 2.1%. A remark on this clone: Its antigen is currently unknown.

This sequence originates from an adult with non-small cell lung cancer. This sequence joins TRBV30 and TRBJ1-1; D may be TRBD1 (6 bases). Sequenced material: tumor tissue, taken after neoadjuvant nivolumab, alone or with ipilimumab, at or shortly before surgery. The CDR3 nucleotides read TGTGCCTGTACGGGGACACCGAACACTGAAGCTTTCTTT. Protein sequence: CACTGTPNTEAFF.